This TCR beta chain was captured by sequencing in a study of technical replicates of blood from several donors. The data were produced by immunoSEQ multiplex PCR, yet TCRdb's version contains in-frame clones alone and is incomplete. The profile shows roughly 6,500 clones, about 95% of them singletons. The CDR3 contains 15 residues. Germline V lookup: CDR1 MNHNY, CDR2 SVGAGI (reference sequence). Trimming pared 2 bases from V and 0 bases from J, leaving 11 bases between. Material: PBMCs. The genes are TRBV6-6 and TRBJ2-7; D possibly corresponds to TRBD1 (6 bases). This receptor was obtained from a human donor in good health. CDR3: CASSYRDTNSYEQYF. For the CDR3, the DNA is TGTGCCAGCAGTTACCGGGACACGAACTCCTACGAGCAGTACTTC.